This note documents a single TCR beta chain sequence. Other DNA sequences in the sample encode the same CDR3. This record comes from a study of blood T cell repertoires in COVID-19. The overall study: T cells, B-cell-depleted T cells, or PBMCs supplied cDNA or gDNA.

Here immunoSEQ multiplex PCR was the method, and the copy in TCRdb shows in-frame clones only, minus some. The data hold 250,000 to 350,000 clones, with around 85% observed a single time. The CDR3 extends over 14 amino acids. The germline CDR1 and CDR2 sequences are MDHEN and SYDVKM. Between the trimmed V and J ends, which lost 3 bases and 0 bases, there was a span of 6 bases. Cohort placement rested on clinical history that participants reported themselves. The recovered donors of Cohort 3 showed two negative PCRs, clearance, or symptom resolution. The clonotype comes from a woman aged 45-65 years who had recovered from COVID-19. Specimen: PBMCs or T cells enriched from blood (not recorded which). V usage is TRBV28 and J usage is TRBJ1-3, with D hard to call. The CDR3 spells CASSFSGSGNTIYF. As DNA, the CDR3 is TGTGCCAGCAGTTTTTCAGGCTCTGGAAACACCATATATTTT.